These T cell receptor beta chains were read from a single sample in a study of blood T cell repertoires in COVID-19. Assay: immunoSEQ multiplex PCR; the TCRdb copy retains only in-frame clones and omits some. In the table there are hundreds of thousands of clones, 90% of which are singletons. Sequenced input: PBMCs or T cells enriched from blood (not recorded which). All receptors come from a woman between 18 and 29 years old with acute COVID-19. Each CDR3 is given with its conserved first and last residue.

TRBV15,TRBJ2-5,CATRAAAGLQETQYF
TRBV25-1,TRBJ1-1,CASSEFPGAGELNTEAFF
TRBV18,TRBJ2-3,CASSPDGGWGTDTQYF
TRBV24-1,TRBJ2-3,CATSDLTGDTQYF
TRBV18,TRBJ2-1,CASSPLAGEQFF
TRBV4-1,TRBJ2-1,CASVPSRGLAGSSYNEQFF
TRBV30,TRBJ2-1,CAWSDNYNEQFF
TRBV7-2,TRBJ2-7,CASSLEAAGRGFFYEQYF
TRBV7-2,TRBJ2-5,CASSHRQGQETQYF
TRBV12-5,TRBJ1-2,CASGTGAAGYTF
TRBV19,TRBJ1-3,CASSTGDGNTIYF
TRBV19,TRBJ1-1,CASNPSRVNTEAFF
TRBV7-9,TRBJ2-3,CASPPGSGPSTDTQYF
TRBV4-1,TRBJ1-5,CASSLHRGSNQPQHF
TRBV3-1/TRBV3-2,TRBJ1-2,CASRGQAYGYTF
TRBV11-2,TRBJ1-1,CASRQGGGNTEAFF
TRBV10-3,TRBJ1-2,CAISESDSPSTYGYTF
TRBV11-2,TRBJ2-1,CASSFSVNEQFF
TRBV11-2,TRBJ1-1,CASSSTGYTEAFF
TRBV7-9,TRBJ1-3,CASSLPGRPYSGNTIYF
TRBV7-2,TRBJ2-3,CASSFRPSGTGYTDTQYF
TRBV7-8,TRBJ1-5,CASSLSSNQPQHF
TRBV24-1,TRBJ1-2,CATSGIYGYTF
TRBV19,TRBJ2-1,CASSNAGTKPPRGLSSYNEQFF
TRBV28,TRBJ1-2,CASSFGGPRGPSYTF
TRBV7-6,TRBJ2-4,CASSLGTGVTKNIQYF
TRBV24-1,TRBJ2-1,CATSALGQYNEQFF
TRBV2,TRBJ2-2,CASSRAGGPGTGELFF
TRBV7-9,TRBJ1-6,CASSPQGRGSPLHF
TRBV27,TRBJ1-5,CASSLYFEGTGHQPQHF
TRBV4-1,TRBJ1-3,CASSQDRDEPGNTIYF
TRBV5-1,TRBJ2-3,CASSRDRGRGADTQYF
TRBV6-2/TRBV6-3,TRBJ2-2,CASSVTTNTGELFF
TRBV3-1/TRBV3-2,TRBJ2-1,CASSQDTSGSYNEQFF
TRBV5-1,TRBJ2-7,CASSLAAGHYEQYF
TRBV28,TRBJ1-1,CASSEYENTEAFF
TRBV29-1,TRBJ2-1,CSVEEGDSINNEQFF
TRBV11-2,TRBJ2-4,CASSAPRENIQYF
TRBV7-2,TRBJ2-3,CASRTDPYRQNTQYF
TRBV6-1,TRBJ1-6,CASSDIGTGFSPLHF
TRBV19,TRBJ1-4,CASKTAQGINEKLFF
TRBV4-1,TRBJ1-6,CASSQTTGDLRGSYNSPLHF
TRBV5-8,TRBJ1-4,CASSRYYPSGTGNEKLFF
TRBV20-1,TRBJ1-1,CSALQGVGAFF
TRBV4-1,TRBJ2-2,CASSHPTGTRHTGELFF
TRBV19,TRBJ2-3,CASSLGLADSTDTQYF
TRBV10-3,TRBJ1-6,CAIREDTFLTPVPLNSPLHF